Listed here is a single T cell receptor beta chain. This clone was found once. The antigen this receptor binds is unknown. Qualities for individual bases were not recorded, and no much larger clone is one base off. The data derive from a study of blood T cell repertoires in COVID-19 (TCRdb year 2020). General notes on the study: The collaborator samples originated in the United States, Italy and Spain and spanned the acute and convalescent phases of COVID-19. HLA class I and class II types, where available, came from metadata supplied by the sample provider rather than from assay-based typing. Sample metadata almost always included a de-identified subject ID, COVID-19 status, age in years and sex. The samples were drawn from the first 160 participants of the ongoing ImmuneRACE study and from 1,200 or so subjects provided by 6 global collaborators. The prospective study material was composed of cDNA or gDNA derived from T cells, B-cell-depleted T cells, or PBMCs. The repertoires were released in a freely available public database meant as a resource for research on the immune response to SARS-CoV-2. The dataset comprised deeply sampled blood TCRbeta repertoires from subjects exposed to, actively infected with, or recovered from COVID-19. General conclusions and limits of the study: The quantity of clinical and demographic metadata differed by source and by participant and was supplied without curation.

Whole blood was collected in K2EDTA tubes by collaborating institutions according to the institutions' own protocols. For TCRbeta analysis, collaborators shipped samples as frozen whole blood, isolated PBMCs, or DNA extracted from either of those sample types. CDR1 and CDR2 were assigned from the germline V gene as MDHEN and SYDVKM. V is pared back by 7 bases and J by 3 bases, with 13 bases lying between the germline termini. Including the terminal cysteine and phenylalanine, the CDR3 comprises 14 residues. CDR3 DNA is the only sequence kept; it has 42 bases, read in frame from the first base. TCRbeta CDR3 regions were amplified from genomic DNA by means of the immunoSEQ Assay, a bias-controlled multiplex PCR. The authors' pipeline ran thus. The number of nucleated cells in each sample was estimated by amplification of reference gene primers within the assay. To quantify the absolute abundance of each unique TCRbeta CDR3 rearrangement, sequence reads were collapsed and filtered. Productive Simpson clonality was computed per sample as the square root of Simpson's diversity index over productive rearrangements. This is the immuneACCESS table as TCRdb keeps it, with only in-frame sequences that have V and J called. A part of the clones is gone; compared with another copy, unresolved V genes explain less than half, and the rest is unexplained. V and J calls and clone size follow that table, whereas D and trimming were derived from the DNA. The sample yields hundreds of thousands of clones; 85% were counted once. Together, the top ten hold around 3.4% of the sample.

Sequencing was carried out using peripheral blood. The chain links TRBV28 with TRBJ1-5; confidence is insufficient to name the D gene. The receptor was isolated from a young woman with acute or convalescent COVID-19. At the DNA level, the sequence is TGTGCCAGCACTCCCACGGGTTTCAATCAGCCCCAGCATTTT. Translated, it gives CASTPTGFNQPQHF.